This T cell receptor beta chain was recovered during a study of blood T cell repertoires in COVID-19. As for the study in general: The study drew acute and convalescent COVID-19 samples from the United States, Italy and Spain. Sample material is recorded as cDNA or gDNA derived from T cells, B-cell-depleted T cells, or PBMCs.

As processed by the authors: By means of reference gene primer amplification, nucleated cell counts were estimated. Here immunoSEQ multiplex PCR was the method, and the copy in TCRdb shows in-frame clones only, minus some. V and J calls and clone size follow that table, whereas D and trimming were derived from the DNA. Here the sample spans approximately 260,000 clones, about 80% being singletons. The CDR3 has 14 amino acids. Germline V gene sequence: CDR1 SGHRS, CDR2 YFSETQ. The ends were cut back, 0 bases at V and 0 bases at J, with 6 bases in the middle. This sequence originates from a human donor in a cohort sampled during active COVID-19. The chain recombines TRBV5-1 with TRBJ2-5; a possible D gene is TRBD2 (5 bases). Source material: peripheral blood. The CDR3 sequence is CASSLGGYQETQYF. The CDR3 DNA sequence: TGCGCCAGCAGCTTGGGAGGGTACCAAGAGACCCAGTACTTC.